Shown below are 14 T cell receptor beta chains from a single sample sequenced in a study of blood T cell repertoires in COVID-19. Repertoires were generated with immunoSEQ multiplex PCR, while TCRdb's copy carries only in-frame clones and drops some. The data show about 64,000 clones, roughly four fifths seen once. The sample was peripheral blood. These receptors were taken from a man older than 75 with acute or convalescent COVID-19.

V gene TRBV7-2 combines with J gene TRBJ2-1, with TRBD2 identical over 7 bases. Germline V CDR1 and CDR2: SGHTA, FQGNSA. This CDR3 contains 15 residues. The ends lost 2 bases at V and 4 bases at J; junction bases unmatched: 5. The CDR3: CASSLYTSEYNEQFF. CDR3 DNA sequence: TGTGCCAGCAGCTTATACACTAGCGAGTACAATGAGCAGTTCTTC.

This clone was observed a handful of times. The V call is TRBV21-1, the J call TRBJ2-7; the table's D call, TRBD2, was not checked against the DNA. TRBV21-1 is deemed a pseudogene. The CDR3 has 13 amino acids. The CDR3 DNA reads TGTGCCAGCTGCGGGACGGCTACCTACGAGCAGTACTTC. It encodes CASCGTATYEQYF.

The chain recombines TRBV5-4 with TRBJ1-2; 8 nucleotides line up with TRBD1. J gave up 7 bases and V 4 bases, and 9 bases lay outside the gene matches. Germline values: CDR1 SGHNT, CDR2 YYREEE (reference sequence). The CDR3 sequence is 14 residues long. The CDR3 protein is CASSPDRVMRGYTF. The CDR3 DNA reads TGTGCCAGCAGCCCGGACAGGGTAATGCGTGGCTACACCTTC. Using reference TRBV5-4 and TRBJ1-2 for the parts outside the CDR3, the full variable domain is ETGVTQSPTHLIKTRGQQVTLRCSSQSGHNTVSWYQQALGQGPQFIFQYYREEENGRGNFPPRFSGLQFPNYSSELNVNALELDDSALYLCASSPDRVMRGYTFGSGTRLTVV.

The gene calls are TRBV18 and TRBJ1-2, with D possibly matching TRBD1 (6 bases). CDR1 and CDR2 (germline): KGHSH, LQKENI. Trimming stripped 3 bases from V and 2 bases from J, with 22 bases between. The CDR3 has 18 residues. The CDR3, as DNA: TGTGCCAGCTCACCGCAATTACAGGGTAGGAGTATGAACTATGGCTACACCTTC. Encoded protein: CASSPQLQGRSMNYGYTF.

The chain combines TRBV2 with TRBJ2-1; no definite D call. CDR1 and CDR2 (germline): SNHLY, FYNNEI. The CDR3 is 12 amino acids. Trimming shortened V by 2 bases and J by 13 bases, and 12 bases separated the two germline ends. CDR3 amino acids: CASSESGYRQFF. In DNA form, the CDR3 reads TGTGCCAGCAGTGAATCAGGTTATCGTCAGTTCTTC.

This sequence joins TRBV5-4 and TRBJ2-3, with D perhaps matching TRBD2 (6 bases). Germline loops: CDR1 SGHNT, CDR2 YYREEE (reference sequence). The V and J ends lost 6 bases and 1 base respectively, with 15 bases between them. CDR3 length equals 15 residues. The CDR3 DNA sequence: TGTGCCAGCACCGCGGCGACGGGGGGCACAGATACGCAGTATTTT. The encoded protein is CASTAATGGTDTQYF.

The genes are TRBV10-1 and TRBJ2-5; TRBD2 agrees at 11 bases. The CDR3 contains 17 residues. V dropped 0 bases and J dropped 2; count of bases not matched to a gene: 5. From germline, CDR1 is WNHNN and CDR2 SYGVQD (reference sequence). The CDR3 DNA reads TGCGCCAGCAGTGAGTCTCGCCTAGCGGGGGGACAAGAGACCCAGTACTTC. It translates to CASSESRLAGGQETQYF.

This rearrangement joins TRBV5-4 to TRBJ2-2, with 7 bases that match TRBD1. This CDR3 comprises 17 residues. V was pared by 4 bases and J by 11 bases, with 20 bases of the junction left unmatched. In germline, CDR1 is SGHNT, CDR2 YYREEE (reference sequence). The CDR3 bases are TGTGCCAGCAGCCCCGGGGTTCGACAGGGCATCCACCGAGAGCTGTTTTTT. It encodes CASSPGVRQGIHRELFF.

This clone was counted a single time. This chain uses TRBV6-5 with TRBJ1-2; D might be TRBD1 (5 bases). There are 13 residues in the CDR3. V lost 10 bases to trimming and J lost 4 bases, with 16 bases between them. From germline, CDR1 is MNHEY and CDR2 SVGAGI. This CDR3 reads CATQSTDFYGYTF. The CDR3 nucleotides are TGTGCCACCCAGTCGACAGACTTCTATGGCTACACCTTC.

The V and J genes are TRBV29-1 and TRBJ1-1; TRBD1 agrees at 7 bases. Germline CDR1 and CDR2: SQVTM and ANQGSEA. The CDR3 totals 14 residues. V was clipped by 5 bases and J by 0 bases; unmatched bases: 6. This CDR3 is CSVSWDSMNTEAFF. The CDR3 region has the DNA TGCAGCGTTTCCTGGGACAGCATGAACACTGAAGCTTTCTTT.

V and J are TRBV19 and TRBJ2-5; TRBD2 is a possible D gene (5 bases). The CDR3 spans 14 residues. Germline lookup yields CDR1 LNHDA and CDR2 SQIVND (reference sequence). Trimming shortened V by 4 bases and J by 6 bases, and 15 bases separated the two germline ends. CDR3 DNA sequence: TGTGCCAGTAGTAAGGGAGTATCGGGAAAGACCCAGTACTTC. Encoded protein: CASSKGVSGKTQYF.

In this sample, this clone turned up once. This chain connects TRBV4-1 to TRBJ1-2; D is perhaps TRBD1 (6 bases). CDR3 size: 16 residues. Germline V gene data show CDR1 as MGHRA and CDR2 as YSYEKL. V lost 3 bases and J lost 0, with 14 bases in between. CDR3 DNA sequence: TGCGCCAGCAGCCACGCACAGGGAGGGGCTAACTATGGCTACACCTTC. Translation gives CASSHAQGGANYGYTF.

This clone was observed a handful of times. The chain joins TRBV6-5 to TRBJ1-2, with D hard to call. Deletions cut 6 bases from V and 5 bases from J, with 19 bases between. CDR1 and CDR2 (germline): MNHEY, SVGAGI. The CDR3 contains 15 residues. The CDR3 DNA sequence: TGTGCCAGCAGCCAACAATTCTCCCCACCTTATGGCTACACCTTC. It codes for CASSQQFSPPYGYTF.

The chain is built from TRBV5-1 and TRBJ2-1; tentative D call: TRBD2 (5 bases). V was shortened by 0 bases and J by 2 bases, with 9 bases between the two germline ends. This CDR3 spans 15 amino acids. Germline V lookup: CDR1 SGHRS, CDR2 YFSETQ. The CDR3 reads CASSLEREPYNEQFF. DNA for the CDR3: TGCGCCAGCAGCTTGGAACGGGAACCCTACAATGAGCAGTTCTTC.